This TCR beta chain was sequenced during a study of blood T cell repertoires in COVID-19. Across the study: The study drew acute and convalescent COVID-19 samples from the United States, Italy and Spain.

TCRdb's copy holds only in-frame clones and misses some; the assay was immunoSEQ multiplex PCR. The sample carries approximately 200,000 clones, around 87% recorded once. The TCR sequence derives from a man aged 60-69 years who had recovered from COVID-19. What was sequenced was peripheral blood.

The CDR3 protein is CASSKGQRINYGYTF. As DNA, the CDR3 is TGTGCCAGCAGCAAGGGACAGCGGATTAACTATGGCTACACCTTC. This chain connects TRBV7-8 to TRBJ1-2; 7 bases fit TRBD1. Germline-derived CDR1 and CDR2 are SGHVS and FQNEAQ. The CDR3 contains 15 residues. The V gene end was trimmed by 5 bases and the J gene end by 1 base; junction bases not matched to a gene: 7.